Below are 12 T cell receptor gamma chains sequenced from a single sample in a study of Vδ1+ human thymocytes. General study findings and limits: In the thymus, TRG and TRD repertoires looked highly polyclonal with Gaussian CDR3 lengths.

Extracted RNA was reverse transcribed into cDNA. Pooled V-gene forward primers with one constant-region reverse primer generated the CDR3 amplicons by multiplex PCR. TCRdb reran clone calling via CATT on the multiplex PCR reads. The sample includes 25,000 to 35,000 gamma-chain clones, 20% to 25% of them seen just once. No antigens are known for them. The specimen was Vdelta1+ gamma-delta thymocytes from the thymus. The subset: FACS-sorted CD3+ TCRalphabeta- TCRVdelta1+ TCRVdelta2- thymocytes. The receptors derive from a boy under two years old who had congenital heart surgery.

In its sample, this clone was seen a few times. J is TRGJ1 or TRGJ2 and V is TRGV9. Germline V lookup: CDR1 GITISATS, CDR2 ISYDGTV (reference sequence). There are 12 residues in the CDR3. The J segment lost 10 bases and the V segment lost 1 base, leaving 7 bases of the junction unmatched. The CDR3 spells CALWEVPIKKLF. Written as DNA, the CDR3 is TGTGCCTTGTGGGAGGTCCCTATAAAGAAACTCTTT.

This chain joins TRGV8 and TRGJP1. CDR3 length equals 16 residues. The V segment lost 4 bases and the J segment 0 bases; nucleotides outside the gene matches: 8. The germline V gene encodes CDR1 VENAVY and CDR2 YDSYNSRV. As DNA, the CDR3 is TGTGCCACCTGGGACCCCACCCATACCACTGGTTGGTTCAAGATATTT. It is translated as CATWDPTHTTGWFKIF.

A few counts support this clone. V gene TRGV4 combines with J gene TRGJ1 or TRGJ2. CDR3 length equals 14 residues. The V and J ends lost 1 base and 8 bases, in that order; junction bases with no gene match: 11. Looked up from germline, CDR1 is EGSTGY and CDR2 is YDSYTSSV. CDR3 in DNA: TGTGCCACCTGGGATGGCCGGGCGGGGGATAAGAAACTCTTT. It encodes CATWDGRAGDKKLF.

This chain links TRGV5 with TRGJ1 or TRGJ2. Looked up from germline, CDR1 is VINAFY and CDR2 is YDVSNSKD. V dropped 3 bases and J dropped 5; count of bases not matched to a gene: 10. The CDR3 totals 14 residues. The CDR3 region is CATWDCRPHYKKLF. The CDR3 DNA reads as TGTGCCACCTGGGACTGCCGACCCCATTATAAGAAACTCTTT.

This clone has more than one count but fewer than ten. Possible read error: a much larger clone is one base away. This sample includes further DNA sequences coding for the same CDR3. The chain has TRGV5 and TRGJ1 or TRGJ2. The trim removed 0 bases at V and 2 bases at J, leaving 4 bases unmatched. There are 14 residues in the CDR3. CDR1 VINAFY and CDR2 YDVSNSKD come from the germline V gene. The CDR3 is CATWDRRHYYKKLF. CDR3 nucleotide sequence: TGTGCCACCTGGGACAGGCGGCATTATTATAAGAAACTCTTT.

V and J are TRGV3 and TRGJ1 or TRGJ2. This CDR3 comprises 15 residues. V lost 1 base to trimming and J lost 4 bases; unmatched junction nucleotides: 10. In germline, CDR1 is VTNTFY, CDR2 YDVSTARD (reference sequence). In DNA, the CDR3 is TGTGCCACCTGGGACAGAGGCACGCGATATTATAAGAAACTCTTT. Translated, it gives CATWDRGTRYYKKLF.

V gene TRGV2 combines with J gene TRGJP1. The CDR3 covers 16 residues. With 0 bases clipped from V and 0 bases from J, the junction kept 4 bases outside the gene matches. The germline CDR1 and CDR2 sequences are EGSNGY and YDSYNSKV. DNA for the CDR3: TGTGCCACCTGGGACGGGCGAAATACCACTGGTTGGTTCAAGATATTT. This codes for CATWDGRNTTGWFKIF.

The chain is built from TRGV4 and TRGJ1 or TRGJ2. V shed 0 bases and J 5 bases; nucleotides not matched to a gene: 4. The CDR3 contains 13 residues. CDR1 is EGSTGY and CDR2 is YDSYTSSV in the germline V gene. The CDR3 loop reads CATWDGLHYKKLF. In nucleotides, the CDR3 is TGTGCCACCTGGGATGGGCTACATTATAAGAAACTCTTT.

This clone appeared a few times. The J gene is TRGJ1 or TRGJ2, the V gene TRGV9. Trimming cost V 2 bases and J 8 bases; bases outside gene matches: 6. Looked up from germline, CDR1 is GITISATS and CDR2 is ISYDGTV (reference sequence). The CDR3 length is 12 residues. The CDR3 nucleotides are TGTGCCTTGTGGGAGGCAACTGATAAGAAACTCTTT. This encodes CALWEATDKKLF.

This clone was counted between two and nine times. V gene TRGV5 combines with J gene TRGJ1 or TRGJ2. The J segment lost 3 bases and the V segment lost 1 base, leaving 6 bases of the junction unmatched. Looked up from germline, CDR1 is VINAFY and CDR2 is YDVSNSKD. This CDR3 has 14 residues. CDR3 DNA sequence: TGTGCCACCTGGGACAGCGACGGTTATTATAAGAAACTCTTT. Residues: CATWDSDGYYKKLF.

This clone has only a few counts. The chain combines TRGV5 with TRGJ1 or TRGJ2. J was trimmed by 3 bases and V by 2 bases; bases with no gene match: 7. The CDR3 is made up of 14 amino acids. Per the germline V gene, CDR1 is VINAFY and CDR2 is YDVSNSKD. The CDR3 sequence is CATWDTSVYYKKLF. CDR3 DNA: TGTGCCACCTGGGACACCTCAGTTTATTATAAGAAACTCTTT.

About this clone itself: One base separates it from a far larger clone, so it is likely a read error. V is TRGV4 and J is TRGJ1 or TRGJ2. The V gene end was trimmed by 5 bases and the J gene end by 3 bases; junction bases not matched to a gene: 4. CDR3 length: 12 amino acids. Looked up from germline, CDR1 is EGSTGY and CDR2 is YDSYTSSV. In nucleotides, the CDR3 is TGTGCCACCTGGGCCGGTTATTATAAGAAACTCTTT. The encoded protein is CATWAGYYKKLF.